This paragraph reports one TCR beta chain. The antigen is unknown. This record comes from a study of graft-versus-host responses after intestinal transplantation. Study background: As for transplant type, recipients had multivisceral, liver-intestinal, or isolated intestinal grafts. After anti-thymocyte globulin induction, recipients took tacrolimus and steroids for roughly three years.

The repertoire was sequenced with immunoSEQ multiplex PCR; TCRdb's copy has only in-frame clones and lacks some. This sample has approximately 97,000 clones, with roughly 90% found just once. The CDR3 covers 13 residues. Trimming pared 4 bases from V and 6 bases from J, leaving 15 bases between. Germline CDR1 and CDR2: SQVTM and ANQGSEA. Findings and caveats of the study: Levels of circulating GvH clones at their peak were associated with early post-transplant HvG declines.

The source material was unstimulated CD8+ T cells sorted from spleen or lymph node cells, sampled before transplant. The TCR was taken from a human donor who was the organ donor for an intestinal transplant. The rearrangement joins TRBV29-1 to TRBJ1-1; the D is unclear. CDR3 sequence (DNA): TGCAGCGTTGTGCAGGACTTTGGCTCTGAAGCTTTCTTT. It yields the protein CSVVQDFGSEAFF. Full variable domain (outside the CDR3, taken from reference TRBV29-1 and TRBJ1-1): SAVISQKPSRDICQRGTSLTIQCQVDSQVTMMFWYRQQPGQSLTLIATANQGSEATYESGFVIDKFPISRPNLTFSTLTVSNMSPEDSSIYLCSVVQDFGSEAFFGQGTRLTVV.